One and the same sample provided the 32 T cell receptor beta chains below, sequenced in a study of graft-versus-host responses after intestinal transplantation (dated by TCRdb to the early 2020s). Library prep was done by the immunoSEQ multiplex PCR assay. The clones in this table, taken by TCRdb from immuneACCESS, are in-frame only. Not every clone is retained; where verified, under half of the shortfall comes from an unresolved V gene, and the cause of the rest is unknown. The sample has 84,000 or so clones on record, roughly 89% of them singletons. 0.3% to 0.35% of the sample rests with the top ten. Which antigens these TCRs recognize remains unknown. Interpreted using the paper, the time point label stands for: cells obtained before transplantation from donor or recipient. The sample here was unstimulated CD4+ T cells sorted from spleen or lymph node cells, taken before intestinal transplant. The origin of the receptors is a human donor who received an intestinal transplant.

The V gene is TRBV7-3, the J gene TRBJ2-2, with TRBD1 identical over 10 bases. Trimming took 2 bases from V and 4 from J; bases not matched to a gene: 4. The CDR3 covers 16 residues. The germline V gene encodes CDR1 SGHTA and CDR2 FQGTGA. CDR3 protein: CASSLVGTGVTGELFF. CDR3 sequence (DNA): TGTGCCAGCAGCTTAGTCGGGACAGGGGTCACCGGGGAGCTGTTTTTT.

This chain links TRBV27 with TRBJ2-7; 7 bases are a match to TRBD2. Germline V gene lookup returns CDR1 MNHEY and CDR2 SMNVEV (reference sequence). The CDR3 has 15 amino acids. Trimming cost V 0 bases and J 0 bases; bases outside gene matches: 2. In DNA, the CDR3 is TGTGCCAGCAGTTTATCGGGGGGGAGCTCCTACGAGCAGTACTTC. It is translated as CASSLSGGSSYEQYF.

This clone was picked up one time. The chain is built from TRBV7-3 and TRBJ1-1; D remains ambiguous. The germline gives CDR1 SGHTA, CDR2 FQGTGA. The CDR3 consists of 15 residues. V shed 4 bases and J shed 1 base, with 13 bases lying between them. The CDR3: CASSSPPKGNTEAFF. CDR3 bases: TGTGCCAGCAGCTCCCCCCCCAAGGGGAACACTGAAGCTTTCTTT.

This rearrangement joins TRBV28 to TRBJ2-7; D perhaps matches TRBD1 (8 bases). This CDR3 is 15 amino acids long. With 5 bases removed from V and 5 bases from J, the gap between germline ends came to 19 bases. Germline V gene lookup returns CDR1 MDHEN and CDR2 SYDVKM. CDR3 loop: CASSQGQAGGDEQYF. CDR3 DNA sequence: TGTGCCAGCAGTCAGGGACAGGCTGGGGGGGACGAGCAGTACTTC.

The rearrangement uses TRBV2 and TRBJ2-5; a weak D match, TRBD1 (7 bases). The germline V gene has CDR1 SNHLY and CDR2 FYNNEI. The V gene lost 4 bases and the J gene lost 5 bases, with 17 bases spanning the gap. This CDR3 comprises 15 residues. CDR3: CASSAPRQGGETQYF. CDR3 bases: TGTGCCAGCAGTGCACCAAGACAGGGAGGCGAGACCCAGTACTTC.

The CDR3 nucleotides are TGTGCCAGCAGCCGCCCAAACCGGGACAGGGCGTTCTTC. Protein: CASSRPNRDRAFF. The chain joins TRBV11-2 to TRBJ2-1, with 9 bases that match TRBD1. After removal of 5 bases from V and 15 bases from J, the junction contained 11 bases not matched to a gene. CDR3 length: 13 residues. Germline CDR1 reads SGHAT; CDR2 reads FQNNGV.

V is TRBV27 and J is TRBJ2-7; D is perhaps TRBD1 (6 bases). CDR3 size: 14 residues. Trimming took off 5 bases at V and 6 bases at J, with 17 bases between the two ends. CDR1 is MNHEY, CDR2 SMNVEV, per germline (reference sequence). DNA for the CDR3: TGTGCCAGCAGTCAGGGGCCGAACCACTCCGAGCAGTACTTC. Residues: CASSQGPNHSEQYF.

There are a few counts of this clone. The gene calls are TRBV6-5 and TRBJ1-2, with TRBD1 identical over 7 bases. The J segment lost 4 bases and the V segment lost 7 bases, leaving 6 bases of the junction unmatched. The CDR3 runs to 13 residues. CDR1 is MNHEY, CDR2 SVGAGI, per germline. The CDR3 loop is CASIGGQSYGYTF. CDR3 bases: TGTGCCAGCATAGGGGGACAGTCCTATGGCTACACCTTC.

V is TRBV28 and J is TRBJ2-1, with 14 bases that match TRBD2. Germline CDR1 reads MDHEN; CDR2 reads SYDVKM. J gave up 8 bases and V 5 bases, and 8 bases lay outside the gene matches. CDR3 length: 16 residues. This CDR3 reads CASSTPRTSGRHEQFF. The CDR3 nucleotides read TGTGCCAGCAGTACCCCCAGGACTAGCGGGAGGCATGAGCAGTTCTTC.

The chain has TRBV19 and TRBJ1-5; unclear D gene. Trimming cost V 6 bases and J 0 bases, with 9 bases left between them. Germline V gene sequence: CDR1 LNHDA, CDR2 SQIVND (reference sequence). This CDR3 is 14 amino acids long. CDR3 residues: CASRGSYSNQPQHF. DNA for the CDR3: TGTGCCAGTAGGGGTTCTTATAGCAATCAGCCCCAGCATTTT.

V is TRBV29-1 and J is TRBJ2-7; D unclear. The CDR3 consists of 11 residues. Germline CDR1 is SQVTM and CDR2 is ANQGSEA. The ends were cut back, 6 bases at V and 4 bases at J, with 10 bases in the middle. In DNA form, the CDR3 reads TGCAGCGTGCAAACGGGTTACGAGCAGTACTTC. Encoded protein: CSVQTGYEQYF.

The genes are TRBV5-1 and TRBJ2-7; D possibly corresponds to TRBD2 (5 bases). The CDR3 is made up of 13 amino acids. In germline, CDR1 is SGHRS, CDR2 YFSETQ. V gave up 6 bases and J gave up 9 bases, with 19 bases separating them. The CDR3 DNA follows: TGCGCCAGCACCCGAAGTGGGGAGCTCCGGCAGTACTTC. Protein product: CASTRSGELRQYF. The full variable domain, completed using reference TRBV5-1 and TRBJ2-7, is KAGVTQTPRYLIKTRGQQVTLSCSPISGHRSVSWYQQTPGQGLQFLFEYFSETQRNKGNFPGRFSGRQFSNSRSEMNVSTLELGDSALYLCASTRSGELRQYFGPGTRLTVT.

V gene TRBV2 combines with J gene TRBJ2-7; D perhaps matches TRBD2 (5 bases). Trimming removed 8 bases at V and 5 bases at J, with 16 bases between. From germline, CDR1 is SNHLY and CDR2 FYNNEI. The CDR3 has 13 amino acids. The CDR3 DNA sequence: TGTGCCAGCGACATAGTCGGACTGCACGAGCAGTACTTC. Translation: CASDIVGLHEQYF.

The gene calls are TRBV5-1 and TRBJ2-1; D perhaps matches TRBD2 (6 bases). Germline V gene lookup returns CDR1 SGHRS and CDR2 YFSETQ. V was shortened by 4 bases and J by 4 bases, with 15 bases between the two germline ends. The CDR3 length is 15 residues. In DNA, the CDR3 is TGCGCCAGCAGCCCTGGAGAGCGGGTATACAATGAGCAGTTCTTC. It translates to CASSPGERVYNEQFF.

The J gene is TRBJ1-1, the V gene TRBV5-1, with 9 bases lining up with TRBD1. This CDR3 comprises 16 residues. CDR1 is SGHRS, CDR2 YFSETQ, per germline. The V segment lost 0 bases and the J segment 1 base; nucleotides outside the gene matches: 4. The CDR3 DNA follows: TGCGCCAGCAGCTTGGGTCCGACAGGGGGGAACACTGAAGCTTTCTTT. Translated, it gives CASSLGPTGGNTEAFF.

The V call is TRBV11-3, the J call TRBJ2-2; no definite D call. Germline values: CDR1 SGHNT, CDR2 YENEEA. CDR3 length equals 13 residues. V gave up 4 bases and J gave up 0 bases, with 3 bases separating them. CDR3 nucleotides: TGTGCCAGCAGCTACACGAACACCGGGGAGCTGTTTTTT. Its translation: CASSYTNTGELFF.

The gene calls are TRBV6-5 and TRBJ2-1; unclear D gene. The CDR3 is made up of 13 amino acids. Deletions cut 0 bases from V and 6 bases from J, with 6 bases between. Germline V gene data show CDR1 as MNHEY and CDR2 as SVGAGI. The CDR3 region has the DNA TGTGCCAGCAGTTACTCGACGTCCAATGAGCAGTTCTTC. This gives the protein CASSYSTSNEQFF.

This clone has only one observation. The CDR3 protein is CASSPRSGSGANVLTF. The CDR3 DNA reads as TGTGCCAGCAGCCCGAGATCTGGTTCTGGGGCCAACGTCCTGACTTTC. The chain employs TRBV7-2 and TRBJ2-6; no reliable D call. Germline V gene data show CDR1 as SGHTA and CDR2 as FQGNSA. V lost 5 bases and J 1 base, leaving 12 bases between the germline ends. The CDR3 sequence is 16 residues long.

This sequence joins TRBV10-3 and TRBJ2-7, with 10 bases aligning to TRBD2. Trimming removed 4 bases from V and 2 bases from J; junction bases left unmatched: 5. This CDR3 is 15 amino acids long. CDR1 and CDR2 from the germline V gene are ENHRY and SYGVKD. The chain's CDR3 is CAISVGLAVTYEQYF. In DNA form, the CDR3 reads TGTGCCATCAGTGTCGGACTAGCGGTAACCTACGAGCAGTACTTC.

This clone was observed a single time. The CDR3 region has the DNA TGTGCCAGCAGTGCCGGGACCGCCGCCTCTGGAAACACCATATATTTT. Its translation is CASSAGTAASGNTIYF. The J gene is TRBJ1-3, the V gene TRBV6-1, with D perhaps TRBD1 (5 bases). V lost 4 bases and J lost 0, with 13 bases in between. The CDR3 totals 16 residues. CDR1 and CDR2 (germline): MNHNS, SASEGT.

The chain couples TRBV15 to TRBJ1-5, with D maybe TRBD1 (6 bases). Trimming took off 0 bases at V and 6 bases at J, with 12 bases between the two ends. Germline CDR1 and CDR2: LNHNV and YYDKDF (reference sequence). This CDR3 spans 15 amino acids. The CDR3 DNA reads TGTGCCACCAGCAGAGATCGGGACAAGGCTCAGCCCCAGCATTTT. Protein: CATSRDRDKAQPQHF. Together with reference TRBV15 and TRBJ1-5, the CDR3 gives the full variable domain: DAMVIQNPRYQVTQFGKPVTLSCSQTLNHNVMYWYQQKSSQAPKLLFHYYDKDFNNEADTPDNFQSRRPNTSFCFLDIRSPGLGDTAMYLCATSRDRDKAQPQHFGDGTRLSIL.

The rearrangement uses TRBV14 and TRBJ2-2; 9 bases align to TRBD1. Germline V gene lookup returns CDR1 SGHDN and CDR2 FVKESK. The CDR3 has 14 amino acids. The V segment lost 4 bases and the J segment 7 bases; nucleotides outside the gene matches: 4. The CDR3 protein is CASSLDRGIGELFF. CDR3 nucleotide sequence: TGTGCCAGCAGCCTAGACAGGGGGATCGGGGAGCTGTTTTTT.

The CDR3 protein is CAIQDRGCPPQHF. CDR3 nucleotide sequence: TGTGCCATCCAAGACAGGGGCTGCCCGCCCCAGCATTTT. The J gene is TRBJ1-5, the V gene TRBV25-1; 8 nucleotides line up with TRBD1. Germline V gene lookup returns CDR1 MGHDK and CDR2 SYGVNS. The CDR3 is 13 residues long. The V gene end was trimmed by 10 bases and the J gene end by 9 bases; junction bases not matched to a gene: 11.

This chain connects TRBV7-8 to TRBJ1-4, with 9 bases lining up with TRBD1. The length of the CDR3 is 16 residues. The ends lost 5 bases at V and 5 bases at J; junction bases unmatched: 9. The germline gives CDR1 SGHVS, CDR2 FQNEAQ. DNA of the CDR3: TGTGCCAGCAGCCCGAGGGCGGGACAGGGCAATGAAAAACTGTTTTTT. It is translated as CASSPRAGQGNEKLFF.

The V and J genes are TRBV10-3 and TRBJ1-2, with D tentatively TRBD1 (6 bases). This CDR3 contains 15 residues. CDR1 and CDR2 (germline): ENHRY, SYGVKD. V was clipped by 4 bases and J by 4 bases, with 16 bases between them. This CDR3 is CAISAQEQGIYGYTF. In DNA form, the CDR3 reads TGTGCCATCAGTGCCCAAGAACAGGGAATCTATGGCTACACCTTC.

This chain connects TRBV6-1 to TRBJ1-5, with D possibly TRBD1 on 5 matching bases. V lost 6 bases to trimming and J lost 9 bases, with 21 bases between them. Per the germline V gene, CDR1 is MNHNS and CDR2 is SASEGT. The CDR3 is made up of 15 amino acids. CDR3 sequence: CASSPSTSFTGPQHF. Written as DNA, the CDR3 is TGTGCCAGCAGCCCTTCTACCAGCTTTACAGGGCCCCAGCATTTT.

This sequence joins TRBV19 and TRBJ1-5; TRBD1 matches at 7 bases. The CDR3 has 17 residues. Trimming removed 2 bases from V and 2 bases from J; junction bases left unmatched: 9. Germline V gene data show CDR1 as LNHDA and CDR2 as SQIVND (reference sequence). The CDR3: CASSIPPTGVGNQPQHF. CDR3 sequence (DNA): TGTGCCAGTAGTATACCCCCTACAGGGGTGGGCAATCAGCCCCAGCATTTT. Filled out from reference TRBV19 and TRBJ1-5, the complete variable domain reads DGGITQSPKYLFRKEGQNVTLSCEQNLNHDAMYWYRQDPGQGLRLIYYSQIVNDFQKGDIAEGYSVSREKKESFPLTVTSAQKNPTAFYLCASSIPPTGVGNQPQHFGDGTRLSIL.

The chain carries TRBV7-2 and TRBJ1-5, with D perhaps TRBD1 (5 bases). CDR1 and CDR2 (germline): SGHTA, FQGNSA. The CDR3 length is 17 residues. The V end was cut by 4 bases, the J end by 0 bases, with 16 bases between. The CDR3 loop is CASSWTGVVGSNQPQHF. CDR3 coding DNA: TGTGCCAGCAGCTGGACGGGGGTCGTGGGTAGCAATCAGCCCCAGCATTTT.

The chain links TRBV27 to TRBJ2-1, with TRBD2 as a possible D gene (7 bases). Per the germline V gene, CDR1 is MNHEY and CDR2 is SMNVEV (reference sequence). This CDR3 comprises 16 residues. V gave up 3 bases and J gave up 5 bases, with 17 bases separating them. The CDR3 coding sequence is TGTGCCAGCAGTTTGGCGCGGAGGGGGGGGCACAATGAGCAGTTCTTC. Its translation is CASSLARRGGHNEQFF.

V is TRBV28 and J is TRBJ1-2; no clear D gene. CDR1 is MDHEN, CDR2 SYDVKM, per germline. With 2 bases removed from V and 7 bases from J, the gap between germline ends came to 8 bases. There are 12 residues in the CDR3. This CDR3 is CASSLGGIGYTF. DNA of the CDR3: TGTGCCAGCAGTTTAGGAGGGATTGGCTACACCTTC.

The V gene is TRBV7-6, the J gene TRBJ1-1; D perhaps matches TRBD1 (5 bases). Deletions cut 2 bases from V and 0 bases from J, with 13 bases between. This CDR3 has 16 residues. Germline lookup yields CDR1 SGHVS and CDR2 FNYEAQ. The CDR3 DNA is TGTGCCAGCAGCTTAACCCCCGGGACGGTGAACACTGAAGCTTTCTTT. Amino acid sequence: CASSLTPGTVNTEAFF.

The chain joins TRBV9 to TRBJ2-4; tentatively, D is TRBD1 (5 bases). V was cut by 0 bases and J by 1 base, with 5 bases left in between. The CDR3 is 14 residues long. Germline-derived CDR1 and CDR2 are SGDLS and YYNGEE. DNA for the CDR3: TGTGCCAGCAGCGTAGGACAGGCCAAAAACATTCAGTACTTC. Amino acids: CASSVGQAKNIQYF.